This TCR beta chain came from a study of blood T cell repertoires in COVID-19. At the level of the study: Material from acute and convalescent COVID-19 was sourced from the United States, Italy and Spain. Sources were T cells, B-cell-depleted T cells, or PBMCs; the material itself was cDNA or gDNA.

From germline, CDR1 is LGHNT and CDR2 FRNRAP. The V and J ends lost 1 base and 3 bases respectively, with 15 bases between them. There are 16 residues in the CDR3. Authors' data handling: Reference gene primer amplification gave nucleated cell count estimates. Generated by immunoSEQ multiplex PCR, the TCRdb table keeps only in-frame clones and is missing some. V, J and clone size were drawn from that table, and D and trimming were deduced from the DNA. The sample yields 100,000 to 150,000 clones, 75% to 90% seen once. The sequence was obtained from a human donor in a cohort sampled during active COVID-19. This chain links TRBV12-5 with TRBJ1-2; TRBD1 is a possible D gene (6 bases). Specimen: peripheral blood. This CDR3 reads CASGLEVGAVDYGYTF. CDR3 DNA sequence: TGTGCTAGTGGTTTGGAGGTGGGGGCAGTAGACTATGGCTACACCTTC.